Listed below are T cell receptor beta chains from one sample, sequenced in a study of cytomegalovirus exposure and HLA in healthy donors. Sequencing was performed with immunoSEQ multiplex PCR; in TCRdb, only in-frame clones are kept and a portion is missing. The data contain about 180,000 clones, 80% of them singletons. The sample was PBMCs. The receptor set was obtained from a girl under 18 in good health and CMV-seropositive. Each CDR3 is given with its conserved first and last residue. Fields, in order: J gene, D gene, V gene, clone size, CDR3 DNA, CDR3 protein. D genes are given only for firm matches. Clone size is given for some rows only: seen once, a few or many times, or a class if the clone is expanded.

>TRBJ2-2|-|TRBV25-1|-
TGTGCCAGCAGTGGAGGGAACACCGGGGAGCTGTTTTTT
CASSGGNTGELFF
>TRBJ1-1|TRBD1|TRBV30|few
TGTGCCTGGACGGGACAGATGAACACTGAAGCTTTCTTT
CAWTGQMNTEAFF
>TRBJ1-1|-|TRBV6-5|-
TGTGCCAGCATCCAAAGCCGGGGCACTGAAGCTTTCTTT
CASIQSRGTEAFF
>TRBJ2-2|-|TRBV6-5|-
TGTGCCAGCGCGGTCGCGAACACCGGGGAGCTGTTTTTT
CASAVANTGELFF
>TRBJ1-5|TRBD1|TRBV7-9|-
TGTGCCAGCAGCTTAGGCACAGGGGTCAATCAGCCCCAGCATTTT
CASSLGTGVNQPQHF
>TRBJ2-7|TRBD1|TRBV19|-
TGTGCCAGTAGTATAACAGGGGGCTCCTACGAGCAGTACTTC
CASSITGGSYEQYF
>TRBJ2-7|-|TRBV7-9|-
TGTGCCAGCAGCTTAGCGTCGGGTGAGGCCTACGAGCAGTACTTC
CASSLASGEAYEQYF
>TRBJ2-5|-|TRBV7-6|-
TGTGCCAGCAGCTTAGGGGGCGGGATGGGAGAGACCCAGTACTTC
CASSLGGGMGETQYF
>TRBJ2-7|TRBD2|TRBV4-3|few
TGCGCCAGCAGCCAGTTACTAGCGGGAGCGCCCTACGAGCAGTACTTC
CASSQLLAGAPYEQYF
>TRBJ2-7|TRBD1|TRBV19|-
TGTGCCAGTAGTATCTCCGGGACAGAGGTCTACGAGCAGTACTTC
CASSISGTEVYEQYF
>TRBJ1-4|-|TRBV27|-
TGTGCCAGCAGTTGGCAGGGTGGTGATGAAAAACTGTTTTTT
CASSWQGGDEKLFF
>TRBJ2-3|TRBD1|TRBV5-6|once
TGTGCCAGCAGCCATGGGACAGGGGGTTCTAGCGCAGATACGCAGTATTTT
CASSHGTGGSSADTQYF
>TRBJ2-1|-|TRBV7-9|-
TGTGCCAGCAGCTTAGCGGAGTTCGGGAGCTATGAGCAGTTCTTC
CASSLAEFGSYEQFF
>TRBJ1-1|-|TRBV7-9|-
TGTGCCAGCAGCTTAGGCTATCGGACTGAAGCTTTCTTT
CASSLGYRTEAFF
>TRBJ2-2|-|TRBV4-1|once
TGCGCCAGCAGCCAAGGGTCAGTGGCCACCGGGGAGCTGTTTTTT
CASSQGSVATGELFF
>TRBJ1-4|-|TRBV27|-
TGTGCCAGTAAAGGACAGCCTCTTACAACTAATGAAAAACTGTTTTTT
CASKGQPLTTNEKLFF
>TRBJ2-7|TRBD1|TRBV5-6|few
TGTGCCAGCAGCTATCGACAGGGGCACCCCTACGAGCAGTACTTC
CASSYRQGHPYEQYF
>TRBJ1-1|-|TRBV14|-
TGTGCCAGCAGCCAAGAACGGGGGGGCACGGCTTTCTTT
CASSQERGGTAFF
>TRBJ2-1|TRBD2|TRBV13|-
TGTGCCAGCAGCTCCTTCCGACTAGCGGGGGGTCCTGAGCAGTTCTTC
CASSSFRLAGGPEQFF
>TRBJ2-7|-|TRBV11-2|-
TGTGCCAGCAGCGTATCGGTAACCCCCTCCTACGAGCAGTACTTC
CASSVSVTPSYEQYF
>TRBJ2-5|-|TRBV2|-
TGTGCCAGCAGTGCCGACTACCAAGAGACCCAGTACTTC
CASSADYQETQYF
>TRBJ2-2|-|TRBV5-1|-
TGCGCCAGCAGCTTGGCGAAACAAACCGGGGAGCTGTTTTTT
CASSLAKQTGELFF
>TRBJ2-5|TRBD2|TRBV29-1|-
TGCAGCGTACGCACTAGCGGGAGCACGGAGACCCAGTACTTC
CSVRTSGSTETQYF
>TRBJ1-5|-|TRBV2|-
TGTGCCAGCACCCAAAACCCCCCACCGCAGAAGCCCCAGCATTTT
CASTQNPPPQKPQHF
>TRBJ1-2|TRBD1|TRBV4-1|-
TGCGCCAGCAGCCGTACAGGGGGAGGTGGCTACACCTTC
CASSRTGGGGYTF
>TRBJ2-7|-|TRBV5-1|few
TGCGCCAGCAGCGAAAAGTCAGGTTCCGAGCAGTACTTC
CASSEKSGSEQYF
>TRBJ2-1|-|TRBV7-8|-
TGTGCCAGCAGCTTAAGTGTAGGCAGGGTGATCTACAATGAGCAGTTCTTC
CASSLSVGRVIYNEQFF
>TRBJ2-1|TRBD2|TRBV29-1|-
TGCAGCGTTGGGGGACTAGCGGCCAGCATGGCGCAGTTCTTC
CSVGGLAASMAQFF
>TRBJ2-7|-|TRBV5-1|-
TGCGCCAGCAGCTTGGATAGTAGCCATTTTCCCTACGAGCAGTACTTC
CASSLDSSHFPYEQYF
>TRBJ2-3|TRBD2|TRBV27|-
TGTGCCAGCAGTTTAGTAGGGGCTAGCGGGATGACAGATACGCAGTATTTT
CASSLVGASGMTDTQYF
>TRBJ2-1|-|TRBV7-9|-
TGTGCCAGCAGCTTGGGTGGTCTAGCAAGTGAGCAGTTCTTC
CASSLGGLASEQFF